The clone carrying this T cell receptor (beta chain) was counted only a few times. Its specificity is unknown. This sample was included in a study of T cells after yellow fever vaccination. This CDR3 contains 13 residues. Trimming took off 3 bases at V and 5 bases at J, with 8 bases between the two ends. Researchers made TCR cDNA using 5'RACE template switching, and this step added a universal primer site and UMIs. MiXCR, run by TCRdb on the 5' RACE reads, gives a single entry per CDR3 protein. This table has about 340,000 distinct CDR3 sequences, under 5% appearing once. Whole-study results and caveats: Primary-vaccination clones mostly resurfaced post-booster (approximately 96% CD4, roughly 90% CD8). Though weaker, the secondary response peaked faster, on day 5 versus 15. Only a minor proportion of clonotypes was detected across both CD4 and CD8 compartments.

The V call is TRBV12-3 or TRBV12-4, the J call TRBJ2-1; D is perhaps TRBD2 (5 bases). This sequence originates from a man between 18 and 29 years old who received the YFV17D yellow fever vaccine. This specimen consisted of PBMCs, obtained 5 days after the yellow fever booster vaccination. CDR3 nucleotide sequence: TGTGCCAGCAGTTTGTCCGGGGACAATGAGCAGTTCTTC. Its protein product is CASSLSGDNEQFF.